A single sample is the source of the 16 T cell receptor beta chains below, sequenced in a study of T cell responses to AZD1222 COVID-19 vaccine. Data came from immunoSEQ multiplex PCR; TCRdb stores just in-frame clones and leaves some out. This sample yields some 79,000 clones, of which roughly 85% are seen a single time; roughly 3.6% belongs to the top ten. Sequenced material: peripheral blood, taken 28 days after the second AZD1222 dose. Receptors were obtained from an adult who received the AZD1222 COVID-19 vaccine.

With respect to this clone: The same CDR3 can be traced to other DNA sequences in this sample. The genes are TRBV18 and TRBJ2-5; the D call may be TRBD1 or TRBD2 (5 bases each). Germline CDR1 is KGHSH and CDR2 is LQKENI. The CDR3 runs 13 residues. V shed 6 bases and J shed 3 bases, with 11 bases lying between them. The CDR3 DNA follows: TGTGCCAGCTCCCCCGGGACGGAAGAGACCCAGTACTTC. This codes for CASSPGTEETQYF. Looking up the rest from reference TRBV18 and TRBJ2-5 gives the full variable domain: NAGVMQNPRHLVRRRGQEARLRCSPMKGHSHVYWYRQLPEEGLKFMVYLQKENIIDESGMPKERFSAEFPKEGPSILRIQQVVRGDSAAYFCASSPGTEETQYFGPGTRLLVL.

The chain couples TRBV27 to TRBJ2-1, with 8 bases fitting TRBD2. The CDR3 consists of 14 residues. Per the germline V gene, CDR1 is MNHEY and CDR2 is SMNVEV (reference sequence). J was trimmed by 6 bases and V by 7 bases; bases with no gene match: 8. The CDR3 here is CASTYGSGVNEQFF. CDR3 nucleotides: TGTGCCAGCACATATGGTAGCGGGGTCAATGAGCAGTTCTTC.

J is TRBJ2-5 and V is TRBV10-1; 10 bases are shared with TRBD2. The germline gives CDR1 WNHNN, CDR2 SYGVQD (reference sequence). The CDR3 is 15 residues long. V lost 10 bases to trimming and J lost 5 bases; unmatched junction nucleotides: 13. The CDR3 sequence: CAILGASGGRETQYF. DNA of the CDR3: TGCGCCATCCTCGGGGCTAGCGGGGGAAGGGAGACCCAGTACTTC.

The chain has TRBV5-8 and TRBJ1-5; a weak D match, TRBD1 (6 bases). CDR1 and CDR2 from the germline V gene are SGHTS and YDEGEE. V gave up 4 bases and J gave up 2 bases, with 13 bases separating them. CDR3 size: 15 residues. CDR3 coding DNA: TGTGCCAGCAGCCCGACAGGAGATGGCAATCAGCCCCAGCATTTT. Translated, it gives CASSPTGDGNQPQHF.

The rearrangement links TRBV30 to TRBJ2-2, with D perhaps TRBD2 (5 bases). The ends were cut back, 8 bases at V and 1 base at J, with 14 bases in the middle. Germline CDR1 and CDR2: GTSNPN and SVGIG (reference sequence). The CDR3 is 14 residues long. The CDR3 DNA sequence: TGTGCCCTCGACGTGGCGGGGAACACCGGGGAGCTGTTTTTT. This translates into CALDVAGNTGELFF.

This clone turned up a few times. The rearrangement joins TRBV6-5 to TRBJ2-1; 10 positions match TRBD2. The CDR3 is 15 amino acids. Trimming at V came to 4 bases and at J to 0 bases, leaving 0 bases not matched to a gene. The V gene's germline CDR1 is MNHEY and CDR2 SVGAGI. The CDR3 DNA is TGTGCCAGCAGTTCTAGCGGGGGCTCCTACAATGAGCAGTTCTTC. Translating it yields CASSSSGGSYNEQFF.

The chain employs TRBV3-1 (or the pseudogene TRBV3-2) and TRBJ2-7, with 8 bases matching TRBD1. The CDR3 is 14 residues long. From germline, CDR1 is LGHDT and CDR2 YNNKEL (reference sequence). The V gene end was trimmed by 1 base and the J gene end by 6 bases; junction bases not matched to a gene: 5. The CDR3 region has the DNA TGTGCCAGCAGCCAAGCCGGGACAGGATCCGAGCAGTACTTC. This encodes CASSQAGTGSEQYF.

V gene TRBV3-1 (or the pseudogene TRBV3-2) combines with J gene TRBJ2-1; D unclear. The CDR3 contains 12 residues. The ends were cut back, 4 bases at V and 10 bases at J, with 11 bases in the middle. Germline CDR1 is LGHDT and CDR2 is YNNKEL (reference sequence). CDR3 residues: CASSPRTEEQFF. The CDR3 DNA sequence: TGTGCCAGCAGCCCCAGGACGGAAGAGCAGTTCTTC.

The chain couples TRBV19 to TRBJ2-3; 8 bases align to TRBD2. J lost 2 bases, V lost 1 base, and 5 bases had no gene match. CDR3 length: 16 residues. Germline CDR1 reads LNHDA; CDR2 reads SQIVND (reference sequence). The CDR3 sequence: CASSIGTSRTTDTQYF. CDR3 nucleotides: TGTGCCAGTAGTATAGGGACTAGCAGAACCACAGATACGCAGTATTTT.

The chain combines TRBV7-9 with TRBJ2-3; 8 nucleotides align to TRBD2. Germline CDR1 reads SEHNR; CDR2 reads FQNEAQ (reference sequence). V shed 4 bases, J shed 4 bases, and the junction held 7 bases outside the gene matches. This CDR3 spans 15 amino acids. The CDR3 nucleotides are TGTGCCAGCAGCTCCGGGCTAGCGGGTGCAGATACGCAGTATTTT. It yields the protein CASSSGLAGADTQYF.

The chain couples TRBV10-3 to TRBJ1-6; D is ambiguous. The CDR3 spans 13 residues. Trimming stripped 2 bases from V and 5 bases from J, with 4 bases between. Germline V gene lookup returns CDR1 ENHRY and CDR2 SYGVKD. The CDR3 here is CAISEVDNSPLHF. CDR3 in DNA: TGTGCCATCAGTGAGGTCGATAATTCACCCCTCCACTTT.

A few counts support this clone. CDR3 in amino acids: CASSYSRTAVNEQFF. The CDR3 nucleotides are TGTGCCAGCAGTTACTCTCGGACCGCGGTAAATGAGCAGTTCTTC. The V gene is TRBV6-2 or TRBV6-3, the J gene TRBJ2-1; D uncertain. Germline assignment: CDR1 MNHEY and CDR2 SVGEGT. The CDR3 extends over 15 amino acids. Trimming shortened V by 0 bases and J by 7 bases, and 13 bases separated the two germline ends.

The chain joins TRBV28 to TRBJ2-7, with 7 bases lining up with TRBD1. Germline loops: CDR1 MDHEN, CDR2 SYDVKM. CDR3 length: 15 residues. J gave up 0 bases and V 8 bases, and 10 bases lay outside the gene matches. The CDR3 region has the DNA TGTGCCAGCGGCTCGTGGACAGGCAGCTCCTACGAGCAGTACTTC. Its protein product is CASGSWTGSSYEQYF.

The rearrangement uses TRBV4-1 and TRBJ2-1, with 13 bases fitting TRBD2. Trimming at V came to 3 bases and at J to 7 bases, leaving 3 bases not matched to a gene. Germline V gene sequence: CDR1 MGHRA, CDR2 YSYEKL. The CDR3 is 15 amino acids. The CDR3 sequence: CASSQGLAGMNEQFF. In nucleotides, the CDR3 is TGCGCCAGCAGCCAGGGACTAGCGGGAATGAATGAGCAGTTCTTC.

The gene calls are TRBV11-2 and TRBJ1-1; D gene uncertain. CDR1 SGHAT and CDR2 FQNNGV come from the germline V gene. With 5 bases removed from V and 5 bases from J, the gap between germline ends came to 15 bases. This CDR3 is built from 14 residues. The CDR3: CASSKNGWGTEAFF. In DNA form, the CDR3 reads TGTGCCAGCAGCAAAAATGGGTGGGGAACTGAAGCTTTCTTT.

This chain uses TRBV27 with TRBJ2-1; D may correspond to TRBD1 or TRBD2 (6 bases each). Trimming pared 1 base from V and 6 bases from J, leaving 19 bases between. In germline, CDR1 is MNHEY, CDR2 SMNVEV (reference sequence). This CDR3 is built from 17 residues. DNA for the CDR3: TGTGCCAGCAGTTTATTGGGGGGCCTGACGGGTGGCAATGAGCAGTTCTTC. It is translated as CASSLLGGLTGGNEQFF.